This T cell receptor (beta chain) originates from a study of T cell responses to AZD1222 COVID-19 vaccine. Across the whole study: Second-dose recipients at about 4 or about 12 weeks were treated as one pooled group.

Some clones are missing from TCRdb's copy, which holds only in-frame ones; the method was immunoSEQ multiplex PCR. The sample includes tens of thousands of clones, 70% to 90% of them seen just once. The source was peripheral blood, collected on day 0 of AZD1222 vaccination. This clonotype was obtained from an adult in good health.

The CDR3 region is CASSRTGYYEQYF. The CDR3 nucleotides read TGTGCCAGTAGTAGAACAGGTTACTACGAGCAGTACTTC. The chain has TRBV19 and TRBJ2-7; D might be TRBD1 (5 bases). V was shortened by 4 bases and J by 3 bases, with 10 bases between the two germline ends. The CDR3 has 13 residues. Per the germline V gene, CDR1 is LNHDA and CDR2 is SQIVND (reference sequence). Full variable domain (outside the CDR3, taken from reference TRBV19 and TRBJ2-7): DGGITQSPKYLFRKEGQNVTLSCEQNLNHDAMYWYRQDPGQGLRLIYYSQIVNDFQKGDIAEGYSVSREKKESFPLTVTSAQKNPTAFYLCASSRTGYYEQYFGPGTRLTVT.